These 19 T cell receptor beta chains came from one sample sequenced in a study of T cell repertoires in cytomegalovirus infection. TCRdb reprocessed the reads via MiXCR and lists one record per CDR3 protein. The sample has roughly 320,000 distinct CDR3 sequences, more than 8% seen once. Sequenced: PBMCs. The receptors originated from a human donor in good health (CMV status not recorded). Some clones in this sample may be carry-over from other donors' samples.

This clonotype turned up a few times. J is TRBJ2-1 and V is TRBV20-1; TRBD2 is a possible D gene (5 bases). The CDR3 runs to 14 residues. Germline CDR1 DFQATT, CDR2 SNEGSKA (reference sequence). The V end lost 7 bases, the J end lost 4 bases, and 17 bases lay between the germline ends. The CDR3 loop reads CSGTVEVGYNEQFF. The DNA of the CDR3 is TGCAGTGGAACTGTGGAGGTGGGGTACAATGAGCAGTTCTTC.

The sample holds many counts of this clonotype. This rearrangement joins TRBV7-2 to TRBJ1-3, with a weak D call TRBD1 (5 bases). CDR1 SGHTA and CDR2 FQGNSA come from the germline V gene. Trimming took 5 bases from V and 7 from J, leaving 21 bases between them. This CDR3 contains 16 residues. The CDR3, as DNA: TGTGCCAGCAGCCTCCTGCCGGGGGGTATGGGCAACACCATATATTTT. As protein: CASSLLPGGMGNTIYF.

This clonotype appeared a few times. The chain uses TRBV19 and TRBJ2-2; D possibly matches TRBD1 or TRBD2 (5 bases each). V dropped 1 base and J dropped 6 bases, with 12 bases sitting between them. The CDR3 extends over 15 amino acids. Germline CDR1 and CDR2: LNHDA and SQIVND (reference sequence). CDR3: CASSIGDVPAGELFF. For the CDR3, the DNA is TGTGCCAGTAGTATAGGGGACGTTCCCGCCGGGGAGCTGTTTTTT. The full variable domain, its missing parts supplied by reference TRBV19 and TRBJ2-2, is DGGITQSPKYLFRKEGQNVTLSCEQNLNHDAMYWYRQDPGQGLRLIYYSQIVNDFQKGDIAEGYSVSREKKESFPLTVTSAQKNPTAFYLCASSIGDVPAGELFFGEGSRLTVL.

The rearrangement links TRBV7-8 to TRBJ2-7; 9 positions match TRBD2. Germline values: CDR1 SGHVS, CDR2 FQNEAQ. V gave up 5 bases and J gave up 3 bases; unmatched junction bases: 8. CDR3 length: 15 amino acids. Written as DNA, the CDR3 is TGTGCCAGCAGCCCCGGACTAGCGAGGGACTACGAGCAGTACTTC. It is translated as CASSPGLARDYEQYF.

This clonotype has ten or more counts. J is TRBJ2-4 and V is TRBV7-2; the match to TRBD1 covers 10 bases. The CDR3 spans 14 residues. Per germline, CDR1 SGHTA and CDR2 FQGNSA. The junction had 4 bases not matched to a gene; V was cut back by 4 bases and J by 7 bases. The CDR3 coding sequence is TGTGCCAGCAGCTCGGGGACAGGGGTGAACATTCAGTACTTC. Its translation: CASSSGTGVNIQYF. Based on the CDR3 plus reference TRBV7-2 and TRBJ2-4, the full variable domain is GAGVSQSPSNKVTEKGKDVELRCDPISGHTALYWYRQSLGQGLEFLIYFQGNSAPDKSGLPSDRFSAERTGGSVSTLTIQRTQQEDSAVYLCASSSGTGVNIQYFGAGTRLSVL.

A few counts support this clonotype. The junction shows a germline mismatch at one end, possibly a read error. V is TRBV12-3 or TRBV12-4 and J is TRBJ2-3; D is perhaps TRBD2 (6 bases). There are 14 residues in the CDR3. The CDR3, as DNA: TGTGCCAGCAGTTCCGGCGCGGGGCCGATCGTCCCCCTCTTT. It specifies CASSSGAGPIVPLF.

V gene TRBV5-5 combines with J gene TRBJ2-4; D might be TRBD2 (5 bases). V gave up 4 bases and J gave up 7 bases, with 15 bases separating them. This CDR3 spans 14 amino acids. The germline V gene has CDR1 SGHKS and CDR2 YYEKEE (reference sequence). The CDR3 DNA follows: TGTGCCAGCAGCCTCGGAAGCGGTTATAACATTCAGTACTTC. Protein sequence: CASSLGSGYNIQYF.

Many counts were recorded for this clonotype. The chain has TRBV7-8 and TRBJ2-7; 7 bases are shared with TRBD1. V lost 5 bases, J lost 4 bases, and 11 bases stayed unmatched. CDR1 is SGHVS and CDR2 is FQNEAQ in the germline V gene. CDR3 length: 15 amino acids. CDR3 sequence: CASSPVGQSKYEQYF. As DNA, the CDR3 is TGTGCCAGCAGCCCAGTGGGACAGTCAAAGTACGAGCAGTACTTC. Together with reference TRBV7-8 and TRBJ2-7, the CDR3 gives the full variable domain: GAGVSQSPRYKVAKRGQDVALRCDPISGHVSLFWYQQALGQGPEFLTYFQNEAQLDKSGLPSDRFFAERPEGSVSTLKIQRTQQEDSAVYLCASSPVGQSKYEQYFGPGTRLTVT.

This clonotype was observed a few times. This chain links TRBV7-2 with TRBJ2-7; 7 bases line up with TRBD2. This CDR3 is built from 14 residues. Germline loops: CDR1 SGHTA, CDR2 FQGNSA. V lost 2 bases and J lost 9; bases outside the gene matches: 10. In nucleotides, the CDR3 is TGTGCCAGCAGCTTATCTAGCGGACCTACGAGGCAGTACTTC. It yields the protein CASSLSSGPTRQYF. The complete variable domain, with remaining parts taken from reference TRBV7-2 and TRBJ2-7, reads GAGVSQSPSNKVTEKGKDVELRCDPISGHTALYWYRQSLGQGLEFLIYFQGNSAPDKSGLPSDRFSAERTGGSVSTLTIQRTQQEDSAVYLCASSLSSGPTRQYFGPGTRLTVT.

This clonotype was recorded many times. The V gene is TRBV7-2, the J gene TRBJ1-2; 7 bases fit TRBD1. Germline V gene sequence: CDR1 SGHTA, CDR2 FQGNSA. This CDR3 comprises 16 residues. The junction had 7 bases not matched to a gene; V was cut back by 0 bases and J by 3 bases. CDR3 loop: CASSLAGQVRDYGYTF. DNA of the CDR3: TGTGCCAGCAGCTTAGCTGGACAGGTCAGGGACTATGGCTACACCTTC.

The chain is built from TRBV12-3 or TRBV12-4 and TRBJ1-2; no clear D. V lost 8 bases to trimming and J lost 8 bases, with 12 bases between them. This CDR3 contains 11 residues. The CDR3 reads CASLAPRGYTF. In DNA form, the CDR3 reads TGTGCCAGCCTGGCGCCCAGGGGCTACACCTTC.

This clonotype was counted between two and nine times. This chain links TRBV12-3 or TRBV12-4 with TRBJ2-7; D gene unclear. This CDR3 comprises 13 residues. Trimming left V 5 bases short and J 3 bases short, with 11 bases between. The CDR3 is CASSPPDRYEQYF. For the CDR3, the DNA is TGTGCCAGCAGTCCACCCGACCGCTACGAGCAGTACTTC.

At least ten counts were recorded for this clonotype. The genes are TRBV7-2 and TRBJ2-7; maybe TRBD1 (5 bases). This CDR3 has 13 residues. CDR1 is SGHTA and CDR2 is FQGNSA in the germline V gene. The V gene lost 5 bases and the J gene lost 3 bases, with 11 bases spanning the gap. The CDR3 protein is CASSHGAVYEQYF. The DNA for the CDR3 is TGTGCCAGCAGCCATGGGGCGGTCTACGAGCAGTACTTC.

The chain joins TRBV11-2 to TRBJ2-4; TRBD1 aligns across 8 bases. Germline lookup yields CDR1 SGHAT and CDR2 FQNNGV. V lost 5 bases, J lost 0 bases, and 9 bases stayed unmatched. The CDR3 is 17 residues long. CDR3 residues: CASSLGRQGIAKNIQYF. The CDR3 nucleotides read TGTGCCAGCAGCCTGGGGCGACAGGGGATAGCCAAAAACATTCAGTACTTC.

The chain carries TRBV6-5 and TRBJ1-2; 10 positions match TRBD1. CDR3 size: 15 residues. CDR1 is MNHEY, CDR2 SVGAGI, per germline. V lost 6 bases to trimming and J lost 6 bases; unmatched junction nucleotides: 10. CDR3: CASSFRDRGRNGYTF. CDR3 bases: TGTGCCAGCAGCTTTAGGGACAGGGGTCGAAATGGCTACACCTTC.

This clonotype was recorded a few times. The V gene is TRBV12-3 or TRBV12-4, the J gene TRBJ1-5; maybe TRBD1 (6 bases). The CDR3 runs 15 residues. The germline V and J ends were trimmed by 6 bases and 0 bases, with 12 bases remaining between them. CDR3 DNA sequence: TGTGCCAGCAGCCGAGACAGGAATAGCAATCAGCCCCAGCATTTT. Its translation: CASSRDRNSNQPQHF.

This clonotype was seen many times. This chain joins TRBV7-6 and TRBJ2-2, with 8 bases lining up with TRBD2. Per the germline V gene, CDR1 is SGHVS and CDR2 is FNYEAQ. The CDR3 runs to 15 residues. V was clipped by 2 bases and J by 7 bases; unmatched bases: 6. This CDR3 is CASSLTAGGLGELFF. CDR3 DNA sequence: TGTGCCAGCAGCTTAACGGCGGGAGGCCTCGGGGAGCTGTTTTTT.

The chain links TRBV11-2 to TRBJ2-3, with D maybe TRBD2 (6 bases). Germline CDR1 and CDR2: SGHAT and FQNNGV. This CDR3 contains 16 residues. V lost 1 base and J 2 bases, leaving 13 bases between the germline ends. The CDR3 spells CASSLVVDYTTDTQYF. The CDR3 DNA reads as TGTGCCAGCAGCTTAGTCGTGGACTACACCACAGATACGCAGTATTTT.

This clonotype appeared a few times. The chain carries TRBV7-2 and TRBJ1-4, with 7 bases matching TRBD1. This CDR3 is 13 amino acids long. Trimming removed 8 bases from V and 5 bases from J; junction bases left unmatched: 5. In germline, CDR1 is SGHTA, CDR2 FQGNSA. CDR3 region: CASGDRSNEKLFF. The CDR3 nucleotides are TGTGCCAGCGGGGACAGATCCAATGAAAAACTGTTTTTT.